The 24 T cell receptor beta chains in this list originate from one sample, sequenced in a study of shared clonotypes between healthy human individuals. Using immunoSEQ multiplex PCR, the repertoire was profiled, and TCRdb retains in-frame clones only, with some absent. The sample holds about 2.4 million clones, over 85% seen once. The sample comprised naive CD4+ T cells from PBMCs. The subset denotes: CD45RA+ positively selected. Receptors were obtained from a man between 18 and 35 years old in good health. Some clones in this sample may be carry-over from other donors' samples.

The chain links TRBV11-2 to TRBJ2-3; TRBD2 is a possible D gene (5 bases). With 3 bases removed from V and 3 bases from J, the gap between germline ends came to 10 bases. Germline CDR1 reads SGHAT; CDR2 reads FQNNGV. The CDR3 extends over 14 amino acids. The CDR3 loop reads CASSFPGKTDTQYF. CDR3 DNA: TGTGCCAGCAGCTTTCCGGGGAAGACAGATACGCAGTATTTT.

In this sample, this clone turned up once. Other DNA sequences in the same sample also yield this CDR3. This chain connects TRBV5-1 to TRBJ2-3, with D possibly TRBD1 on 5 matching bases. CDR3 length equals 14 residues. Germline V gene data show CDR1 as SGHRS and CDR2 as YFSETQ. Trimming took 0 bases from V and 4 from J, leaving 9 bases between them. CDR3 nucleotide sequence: TGCGCCAGCAGCTTGGTGGCAGGGCCAGATACGCAGTATTTT. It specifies CASSLVAGPDTQYF. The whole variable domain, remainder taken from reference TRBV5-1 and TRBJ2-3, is KAGVTQTPRYLIKTRGQQVTLSCSPISGHRSVSWYQQTPGQGLQFLFEYFSETQRNKGNFPGRFSGRQFSNSRSEMNVSTLELGDSALYLCASSLVAGPDTQYFGPGTRLTVL.

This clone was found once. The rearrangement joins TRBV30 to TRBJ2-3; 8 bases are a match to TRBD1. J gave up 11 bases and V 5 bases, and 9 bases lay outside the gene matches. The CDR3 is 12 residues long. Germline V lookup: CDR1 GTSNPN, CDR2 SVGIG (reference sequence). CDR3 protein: CAWGQGGIWQYF. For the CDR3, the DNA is TGTGCCTGGGGACAGGGTGGGATTTGGCAGTATTTT.

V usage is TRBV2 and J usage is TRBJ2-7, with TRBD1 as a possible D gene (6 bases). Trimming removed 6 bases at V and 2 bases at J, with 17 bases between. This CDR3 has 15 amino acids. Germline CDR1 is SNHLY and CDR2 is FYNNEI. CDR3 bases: TGTGCCAGCAGAGCCCGGACAGTACCTACCTACGAGCAGTACTTC. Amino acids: CASRARTVPTYEQYF.

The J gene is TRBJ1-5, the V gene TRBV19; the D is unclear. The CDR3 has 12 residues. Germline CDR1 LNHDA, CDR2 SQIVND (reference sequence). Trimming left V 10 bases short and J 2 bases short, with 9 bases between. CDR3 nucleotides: TGTGCCATAGGGAGTGGCAATCAGCCCCAGCATTTT. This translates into CAIGSGNQPQHF.

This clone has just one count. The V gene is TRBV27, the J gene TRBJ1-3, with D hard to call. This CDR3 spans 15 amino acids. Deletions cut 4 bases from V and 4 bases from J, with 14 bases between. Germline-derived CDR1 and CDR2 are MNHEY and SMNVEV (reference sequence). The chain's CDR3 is CASSSRGGLGNTIYF. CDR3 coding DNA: TGTGCCAGCAGTTCCCGGGGAGGGCTCGGAAACACCATATATTTT.

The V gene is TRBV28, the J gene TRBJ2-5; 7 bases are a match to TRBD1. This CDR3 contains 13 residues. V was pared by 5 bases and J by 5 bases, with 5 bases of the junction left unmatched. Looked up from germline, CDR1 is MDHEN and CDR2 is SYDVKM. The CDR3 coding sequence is TGTGCCAGCAGTCGACAGGGAACGGAGACCCAGTACTTC. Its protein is CASSRQGTETQYF. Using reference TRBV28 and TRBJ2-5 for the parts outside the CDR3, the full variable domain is DVKVTQSSRYLVKRTGEKVFLECVQDMDHENMFWYRQDPGLGLRLIYFSYDVKMKEKGDIPEGYSVSREKKERFSLILESASTNQTSMYLCASSRQGTETQYFGPGTRLLVL.

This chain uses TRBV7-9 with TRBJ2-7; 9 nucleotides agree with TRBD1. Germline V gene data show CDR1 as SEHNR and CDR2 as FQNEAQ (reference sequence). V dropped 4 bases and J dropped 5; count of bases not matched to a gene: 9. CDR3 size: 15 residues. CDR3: CASSSRTGENDEQYF. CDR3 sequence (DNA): TGTGCCAGCAGCTCCCGGACAGGGGAGAACGACGAGCAGTACTTC.

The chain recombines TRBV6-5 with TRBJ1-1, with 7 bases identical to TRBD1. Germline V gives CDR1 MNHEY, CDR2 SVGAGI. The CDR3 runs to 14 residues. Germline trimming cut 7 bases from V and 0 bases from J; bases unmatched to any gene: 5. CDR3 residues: CASKRGHMNTEAFF. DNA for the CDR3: TGTGCCAGCAAAAGGGGGCACATGAACACTGAAGCTTTCTTT.

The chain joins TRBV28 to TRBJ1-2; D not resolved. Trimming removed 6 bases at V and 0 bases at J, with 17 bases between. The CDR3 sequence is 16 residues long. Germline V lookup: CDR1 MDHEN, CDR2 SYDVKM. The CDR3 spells CASSPISGGTNYGYTF. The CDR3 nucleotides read TGTGCCAGCAGCCCCATTTCCGGTGGGACTAACTATGGCTACACCTTC.

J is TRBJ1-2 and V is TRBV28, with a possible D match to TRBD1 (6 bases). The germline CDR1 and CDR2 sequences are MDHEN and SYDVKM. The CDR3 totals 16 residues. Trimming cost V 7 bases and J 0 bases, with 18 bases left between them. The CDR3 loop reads CASTQSPGQPNYGYTF. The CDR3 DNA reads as TGTGCCAGCACCCAAAGCCCCGGACAGCCTAACTATGGCTACACCTTC.

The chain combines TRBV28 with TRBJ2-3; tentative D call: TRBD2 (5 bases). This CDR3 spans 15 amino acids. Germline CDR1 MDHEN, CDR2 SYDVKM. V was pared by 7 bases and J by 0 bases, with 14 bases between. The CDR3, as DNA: TGTGCCAGCATACCCATGACGGGAAGCACAGATACGCAGTATTTT. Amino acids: CASIPMTGSTDTQYF.

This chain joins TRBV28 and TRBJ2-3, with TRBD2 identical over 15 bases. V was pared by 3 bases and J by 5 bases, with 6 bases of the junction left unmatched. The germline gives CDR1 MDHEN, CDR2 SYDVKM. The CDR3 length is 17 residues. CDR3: CASSLAGLAGGIDTQYF. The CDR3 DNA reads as TGTGCCAGCAGTTTGGCAGGACTAGCGGGAGGGATAGATACGCAGTATTTT.

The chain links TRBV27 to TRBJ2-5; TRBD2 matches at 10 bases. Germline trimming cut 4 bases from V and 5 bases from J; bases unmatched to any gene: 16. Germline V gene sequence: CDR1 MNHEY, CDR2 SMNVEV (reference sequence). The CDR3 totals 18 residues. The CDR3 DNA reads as TGTGCCAGCAGTTCGGGGACTAGCGTACTACGGGTGGGGGAGACCCAGTACTTC. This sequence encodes CASSSGTSVLRVGETQYF.

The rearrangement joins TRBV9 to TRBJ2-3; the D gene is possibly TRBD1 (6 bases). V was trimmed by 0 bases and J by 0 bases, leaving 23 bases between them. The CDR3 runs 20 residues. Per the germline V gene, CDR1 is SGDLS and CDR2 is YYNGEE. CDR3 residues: CASSVGGREGGGPSTDTQYF. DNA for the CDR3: TGTGCCAGCAGCGTAGGGGGCAGGGAAGGTGGGGGCCCCAGCACAGATACGCAGTATTTT.

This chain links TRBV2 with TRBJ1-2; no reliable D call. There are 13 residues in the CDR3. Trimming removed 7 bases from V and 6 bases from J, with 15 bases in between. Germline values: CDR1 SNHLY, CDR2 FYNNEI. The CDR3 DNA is TGTGCCAGCAATATAGTCAGGATCGATGGCTACACCTTC. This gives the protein CASNIVRIDGYTF.

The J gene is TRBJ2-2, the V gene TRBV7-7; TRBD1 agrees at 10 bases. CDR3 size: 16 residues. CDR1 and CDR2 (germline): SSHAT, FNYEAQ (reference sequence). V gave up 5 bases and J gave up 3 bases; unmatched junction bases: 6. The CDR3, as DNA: TGTGCCAGCAGCCTTCGGACAGGGGGAGACACCGGGGAGCTGTTTTTT. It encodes CASSLRTGGDTGELFF.

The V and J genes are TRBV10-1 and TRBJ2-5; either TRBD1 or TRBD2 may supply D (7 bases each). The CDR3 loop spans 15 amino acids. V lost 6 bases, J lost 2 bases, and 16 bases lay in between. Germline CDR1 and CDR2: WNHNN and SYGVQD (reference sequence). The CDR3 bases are TGCGCCAGCAGCCTTGGGAGGGGGCGACAAGAGACCCAGTACTTC. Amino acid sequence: CASSLGRGRQETQYF.

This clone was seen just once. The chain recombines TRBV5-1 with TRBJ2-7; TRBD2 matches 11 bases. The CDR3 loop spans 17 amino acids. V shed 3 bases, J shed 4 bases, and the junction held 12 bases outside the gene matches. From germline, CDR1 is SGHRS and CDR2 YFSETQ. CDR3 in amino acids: CASSSPQLAGVRYEQYF. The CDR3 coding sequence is TGCGCCAGCAGCTCGCCCCAACTAGCGGGAGTTAGGTACGAGCAGTACTTC.

CDR3 bases: TGTGCCAGCAGCCGGACGAACTCTGCTCAGCCCCAGCATTTT. It specifies CASSRTNSAQPQHF. The chain uses TRBV7-3 and TRBJ1-5, with D uncertain. This CDR3 region has 14 residues. The germline CDR1 and CDR2 sequences are SGHTA and FQGTGA. Trimming took off 5 bases at V and 6 bases at J, with 14 bases between the two ends.

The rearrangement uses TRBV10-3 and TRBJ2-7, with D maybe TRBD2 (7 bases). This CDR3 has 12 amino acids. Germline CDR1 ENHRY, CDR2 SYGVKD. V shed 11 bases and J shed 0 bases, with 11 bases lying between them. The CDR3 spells CASRGASYEQYF. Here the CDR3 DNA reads TGTGCCTCCCGGGGGGCCTCCTACGAGCAGTACTTC.

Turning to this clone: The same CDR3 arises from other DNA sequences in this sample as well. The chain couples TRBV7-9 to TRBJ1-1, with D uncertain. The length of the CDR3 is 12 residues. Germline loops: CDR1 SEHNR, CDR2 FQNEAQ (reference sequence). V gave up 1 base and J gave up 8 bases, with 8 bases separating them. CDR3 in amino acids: CASSLEGPEAFF. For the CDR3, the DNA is TGTGCCAGCAGCTTAGAGGGCCCAGAAGCTTTCTTT.

The CDR3 nucleotides are TGTGCCAGCAGTCCGATACGGACTAGCGGGGCATCCTACGAGCAGTACTTC. This codes for CASSPIRTSGASYEQYF. V usage is TRBV28 and J usage is TRBJ2-7; 12 bases fit TRBD2. V was clipped by 5 bases and J by 1 base; unmatched bases: 9. This CDR3 spans 17 amino acids. The germline V gene has CDR1 MDHEN and CDR2 SYDVKM.

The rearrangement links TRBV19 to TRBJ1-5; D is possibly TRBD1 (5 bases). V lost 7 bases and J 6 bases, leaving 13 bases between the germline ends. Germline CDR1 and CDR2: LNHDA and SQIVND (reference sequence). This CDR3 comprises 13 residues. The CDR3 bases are TGTGCCAGTACCCCCGGGACTGTTCAGCCCCAGCATTTT. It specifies CASTPGTVQPQHF. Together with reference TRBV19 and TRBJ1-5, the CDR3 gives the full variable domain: DGGITQSPKYLFRKEGQNVTLSCEQNLNHDAMYWYRQDPGQGLRLIYYSQIVNDFQKGDIAEGYSVSREKKESFPLTVTSAQKNPTAFYLCASTPGTVQPQHFGDGTRLSIL.